These T cell receptor beta chains were read from a single sample in a study of Ad26.COV2.S vaccination and SARS-CoV-2 variants. Profiling relied on immunoSEQ multiplex PCR, and the TCRdb table lists in-frame clones only, not all of them. The repertoire holds 440,000 or so clones, with approximately 92% as singletons. The sample was peripheral blood, taken in a trial of Ad26.COV2.S vaccine versus placebo. These receptors all stem from a person between 18 and 59 years old who received the Ad26.COV2.S COVID-19 vaccine or a placebo. The conserved cysteine and the conserved F or W are not part of the CDR3 here. Each record gives: V gene, J gene, CDR3 protein.

TRBV7-9,TRBJ2-1,ASSPSWMSPPYNEQF
TRBV2,TRBJ1-1,ANSARENTEAF
TRBV19,TRBJ1-6,ASSILSAVNSPLH
TRBV9,TRBJ2-1,ASSGHPGTYGEQF
TRBV6-5,TRBJ1-4,ASSHGEKLF
TRBV7-2,TRBJ1-5,ASSTRQGGDQPQH
TRBV10-1,TRBJ1-5,ASSRRTGAQYSNQPQH
TRBV7-9,TRBJ2-7,ASSLYPSDRYYEQY
TRBV19,TRBJ2-1,ASSPHNEQF
TRBV19,TRBJ1-4,ASSIRRSLNEKLF